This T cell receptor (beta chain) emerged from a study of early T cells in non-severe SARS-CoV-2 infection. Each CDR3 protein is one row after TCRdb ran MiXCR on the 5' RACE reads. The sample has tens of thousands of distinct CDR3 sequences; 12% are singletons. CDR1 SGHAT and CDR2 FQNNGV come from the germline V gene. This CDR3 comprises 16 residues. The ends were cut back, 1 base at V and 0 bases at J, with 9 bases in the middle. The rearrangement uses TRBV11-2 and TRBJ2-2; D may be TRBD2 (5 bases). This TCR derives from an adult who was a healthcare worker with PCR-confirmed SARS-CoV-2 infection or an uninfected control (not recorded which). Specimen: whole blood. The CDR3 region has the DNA TGTGCCAGCAGCTTAGGTCTCGGGGCGAACACCGGGGAGCTGTTTTTT. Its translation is CASSLGLGANTGELFF.